This TCR beta chain derives from a study of blood T cell repertoires in COVID-19. Looking at the study overall: The samples span acute and convalescent COVID-19 from the United States, Italy and Spain. T cells, B-cell-depleted T cells, or PBMCs supplied cDNA or gDNA.

This CDR3 contains 15 residues. Trimming cost V 6 bases and J 0 bases, with 12 bases left between them. Germline V gene data show CDR1 as MNHEY and CDR2 as SVGAGI. Original data processing: How many nucleated cells were present was estimated from reference gene primer amplification. The protocol was immunoSEQ multiplex PCR, while the TCRdb copy is restricted to in-frame clones and leaves out a portion. That table furnishes V, J and clone size, whereas the DNA furnished D and trimming. The sample holds some 100,000 clones, approximately 86% seen once. The chain recombines TRBV6-5 with TRBJ1-3; D is uncertain. Input material: peripheral blood. This TCR was sampled from a woman in her fifties or sixties with acute or convalescent COVID-19. The CDR3 DNA is TGTGCCAGCAGCCCCCCTGGCAGCTCTGGAAACACCATATATTTT. The encoded protein is CASSPPGSSGNTIYF.